One and the same sample provided the 18 T cell receptor beta chains below, sequenced in a study of CD8 T cells in ankylosing spondylitis. TCRdb reanalysed the 5' RACE reads using MiXCR and keeps one entry per CDR3 protein. The sample shows some 250,000 distinct CDR3 sequences, roughly a quarter of them seen only once. The sequencing input was blood, either unsorted or a sorted T cell fraction (not recorded which). The receptors derive from a male donor with ankylosing spondylitis or in good health (not recorded which).

The chain employs TRBV6-2 or TRBV6-3 and TRBJ2-6; D is possibly TRBD1 or TRBD2 (6 bases each). The CDR3 contains 17 residues. The V gene lost 2 bases and the J gene lost 7 bases, with 18 bases spanning the gap. Germline assignment: CDR1 MNHEY and CDR2 SVGEGT. The CDR3 DNA follows: TGTGCCAGCAGTTACGACCGGGGGCAGGGATTCGCCAACGTCCTGACTTTC. It encodes CASSYDRGQGFANVLTF.

This clonotype was picked up many times. The chain recombines TRBV2 with TRBJ1-3; TRBD1 matches at 8 bases. The CDR3 is 14 residues long. Trimming cost V 8 bases and J 3 bases; bases outside gene matches: 6. The germline V gene encodes CDR1 SNHLY and CDR2 FYNNEI. This CDR3 is CASADRAGGNTIYF. The CDR3 coding sequence is TGTGCCAGCGCGGACAGGGCGGGTGGAAACACCATATATTTT. Using reference TRBV2 and TRBJ1-3 for the parts outside the CDR3, the full variable domain is EPEVTQTPSHQVTQMGQEVILRCVPISNHLYFYWYRQILGQKVEFLVSFYNNEISEKSEIFDDQFSVERPDGSNFTLKIRSTKLEDSAMYFCASADRAGGNTIYFGEGSWLTVV.

The sample holds a few counts of this clonotype. CDR3 loop: CSARTGTSPQYF. The DNA of the CDR3 is TGCAGTGCTAGGACGGGGACTAGTCCGCAGTATTTT. V usage is TRBV20-1 and J usage is TRBJ2-3; 8 positions match TRBD2. The length of the CDR3 is 12 residues. Germline V lookup: CDR1 DFQATT, CDR2 SNEGSKA (reference sequence). J lost 10 bases, V lost 3 bases, and 6 bases had no gene match.

This clonotype occurred many times. The chain combines TRBV10-3 with TRBJ1-3; 10 bases line up with TRBD1. Germline CDR1 reads ENHRY; CDR2 reads SYGVKD. The CDR3 sequence is 14 residues long. V dropped 10 bases and J dropped 0; count of bases not matched to a gene: 3. The DNA of the CDR3 is TGTGCCACCCGGGACAGGGGCTCTGGAAACACCATATATTTT. Its protein product is CATRDRGSGNTIYF.

This clonotype was counted ten times or more. The chain is built from TRBV14 and TRBJ2-2; a weak D match, TRBD1 (5 bases). In germline, CDR1 is SGHDN, CDR2 FVKESK. The CDR3 has 14 amino acids. Trimming shortened V by 1 base and J by 4 bases, and 7 bases separated the two germline ends. The CDR3 loop is CASSQGQTTGELFF. CDR3 sequence (DNA): TGTGCCAGCAGCCAAGGACAGACCACCGGGGAGCTGTTTTTT.

The J gene is TRBJ2-5, the V gene TRBV12-3 or TRBV12-4; TRBD2 matches at 13 bases. The CDR3 contains 15 residues. V was pared by 5 bases and J by 5 bases, with 5 bases of the junction left unmatched. The CDR3 spells CASSPGTSGVETQYF. CDR3 nucleotides: TGTGCCAGCAGTCCCGGGACTAGCGGGGTCGAGACCCAGTACTTC.

The chain uses TRBV5-1 and TRBJ2-5, with 11 positions matching TRBD1. Germline loops: CDR1 SGHRS, CDR2 YFSETQ. There are 18 residues in the CDR3. The junction had 16 bases not matched to a gene; V was cut back by 4 bases and J by 5 bases. The CDR3 reads CASSQGYPRRTGGETQYF. Here the CDR3 DNA reads TGCGCCAGCAGCCAAGGCTACCCTCGGAGGACAGGGGGCGAGACCCAGTACTTC.

The V and J genes are TRBV20-1 and TRBJ2-1; 10 positions agree with TRBD2. Germline values: CDR1 DFQATT, CDR2 SNEGSKA (reference sequence). This CDR3 has 13 residues. Trimming removed 6 bases from V and 8 bases from J; junction bases left unmatched: 7. CDR3 coding DNA: TGCAGTGCCCCACTAGCGGGGCACGATGAGCAGTTCTTC. It specifies CSAPLAGHDEQFF.

The table lists this clonotype with many counts. The chain is built from TRBV12-3 or TRBV12-4 and TRBJ1-1; D gene uncertain. Trimming took 6 bases from V and 1 from J, leaving 9 bases between them. The CDR3 covers 13 residues. The CDR3, as DNA: TGTGCCAGCAGGGCGAGAGAGAACACTGAAGCTTTCTTT. Protein product: CASRARENTEAFF.

The chain uses TRBV5-6 and TRBJ2-2; no definite D call. This CDR3 comprises 13 residues. Trimming shortened V by 2 bases and J by 6 bases, and 8 bases separated the two germline ends. Germline V CDR1 and CDR2: SGHDT, YYEEEE. The CDR3 loop reads CASSFWYSGELFF. Written as DNA, the CDR3 is TGTGCCAGCAGCTTTTGGTATTCCGGGGAGCTGTTTTTT.

The chain has TRBV7-3 and TRBJ2-1; D possibly corresponds to TRBD2 (6 bases). Germline-derived CDR1 and CDR2 are SGHTA and FQGTGA. CDR3 length: 13 amino acids. The V end lost 2 bases, the J end lost 7 bases, and 9 bases lay between the germline ends. CDR3 in amino acids: CASSLGGSNEQFF. Written as DNA, the CDR3 is TGTGCCAGCAGCTTAGGAGGGAGTAATGAGCAGTTCTTC. The whole variable domain, remainder taken from reference TRBV7-3 and TRBJ2-1, is GAGVSQTPSNKVTEKGKYVELRCDPISGHTALYWYRQSLGQGPEFLIYFQGTGAADDSGLPNDRFFAVRPEGSVSTLKIQRTERGDSAVYLCASSLGGSNEQFFGPGTRLTVL.

The table lists this clonotype with a few counts. The rearrangement joins TRBV13 to TRBJ2-7, with 10 bases aligning to TRBD1. Germline CDR1 and CDR2: PRHDT and FYEKMQ (reference sequence). The CDR3 contains 15 residues. The V segment lost 2 bases and the J segment 7 bases; nucleotides outside the gene matches: 8. CDR3 sequence reads: CASSLRVTGGQEQYF. CDR3 DNA sequence: TGTGCCAGCAGCTTACGCGTGACAGGGGGCCAGGAGCAGTACTTC.

This clonotype was seen more than once but under ten times. V and J are TRBV20-1 and TRBJ2-7; weak D call: TRBD2 (6 bases). Trimming pared 5 bases from V and 2 bases from J, leaving 19 bases between. Germline V CDR1 and CDR2: DFQATT, SNEGSKA (reference sequence). CDR3 length: 15 residues. For the CDR3, the DNA is TGCAGTGCTCCTAAGAGTCCCGGGGGAGCCTACGAGCAGTACTTC. Amino acids: CSAPKSPGGAYEQYF.

The sample holds a few counts of this clonotype. The J gene is TRBJ2-7, the V gene TRBV20-1, with 8 bases that match TRBD2. V lost 2 bases and J lost 5; bases outside the gene matches: 8. The germline CDR1 and CDR2 sequences are DFQATT and SNEGSKA (reference sequence). This CDR3 comprises 14 residues. The CDR3 nucleotides are TGCAGTGCTAGAACCCCAGCGGGGGTAGACGAGCAGTACTTC. This translates into CSARTPAGVDEQYF.

In this sample, this clonotype turned up many times. This chain uses TRBV10-3 with TRBJ2-1, with 7 bases aligning to TRBD1. The CDR3 contains 13 residues. CDR1 is ENHRY and CDR2 is SYGVKD in the germline V gene. J lost 6 bases, V lost 9 bases, and 8 bases had no gene match. The CDR3 loop is CAIRQGIRNEQFF. CDR3 DNA sequence: TGTGCCATAAGACAGGGTATCCGCAATGAGCAGTTCTTC.

The chain combines TRBV20-1 with TRBJ2-1, with a tentative D call TRBD2 (5 bases). In germline, CDR1 is DFQATT, CDR2 SNEGSKA (reference sequence). The CDR3 is 11 residues long. Trimming took off 6 bases at V and 10 bases at J, with 13 bases between the two ends. The CDR3 here is CSAQMGSEQFF. The CDR3 nucleotides read TGCAGTGCCCAGATGGGGAGCGAGCAGTTCTTC.

This clonotype has ten or more counts. The chain employs TRBV28 and TRBJ1-1, with D hard to call. This CDR3 has 13 residues. V was clipped by 1 base and J by 8 bases, with 11 bases between them. Germline CDR1 and CDR2: MDHEN and SYDVKM. For the CDR3, the DNA is TGTGCCAGCAGTTTATTTTTGGCAGGAGAAGCTTTCTTT. Amino acid sequence: CASSLFLAGEAFF.

To note about this clonotype: This sequence may be a read error, since a much larger clone differs from it by one base. The gene calls are TRBV12-3 or TRBV12-4 and TRBJ2-3; 8 bases fit TRBD2. The CDR3 is 15 amino acids. CDR3 sequence (DNA): TGTGCCAGCACCCCAACTAGCGGCGCCACACATACGCAGTATTTT. As protein: CASTPTSGATHTQYF.